This TCR beta chain was recorded in a study of metastatic and nonmetastatic thyroid tumors. The wider study: Patients with malignant and benign thyroid disease provided blood and tumor or nodule tissue, whose repertoires were compared. Broader study findings: A significant increase in TCR beta diversity was reportedly seen in malignant thyroid tumors relative to benign nodules, in blood and tumor.

Concerning this clone: As yet, its antigen is unknown. A much larger clone differs by one base, so this may be a read error.

Thyroid surgery had not been preceded by any treatment in any patient. The V and J ends lost 3 bases and 8 bases respectively, with 25 bases between them. CDR1 LGHDT and CDR2 YNNKEL come from the germline V gene (reference sequence). The CDR3 runs to 18 residues. As processed by the authors: A classifier of distant metastasis in papillary thyroid cancer was built from CDR3 differences (across clinicopathological groups). TCRdb re-called the PCR reads with MiXCR. The V and J calls here are based on TCRdb, not the publication. This sample has 75,000 to 95,000 clones; more than 9.5% occur once, and the top ten carry 10% to 12%.

V is TRBV3-1 and J is TRBJ2-2, with D tentatively TRBD1 or TRBD2 (5 bases each). The specimen was blood. This receptor was taken from a female donor with papillary thyroid cancer or a benign thyroid nodule (not recorded which). Some clones in this sample may be carry-over from other donors' samples. The CDR3 region is CASSQGVSMTRGRGELFF. DNA of the CDR3: TGTGCCAGCAGCCAGGGGGTCTCCATGACTCGAGGACGAGGGGAGCTGTTTTTT.